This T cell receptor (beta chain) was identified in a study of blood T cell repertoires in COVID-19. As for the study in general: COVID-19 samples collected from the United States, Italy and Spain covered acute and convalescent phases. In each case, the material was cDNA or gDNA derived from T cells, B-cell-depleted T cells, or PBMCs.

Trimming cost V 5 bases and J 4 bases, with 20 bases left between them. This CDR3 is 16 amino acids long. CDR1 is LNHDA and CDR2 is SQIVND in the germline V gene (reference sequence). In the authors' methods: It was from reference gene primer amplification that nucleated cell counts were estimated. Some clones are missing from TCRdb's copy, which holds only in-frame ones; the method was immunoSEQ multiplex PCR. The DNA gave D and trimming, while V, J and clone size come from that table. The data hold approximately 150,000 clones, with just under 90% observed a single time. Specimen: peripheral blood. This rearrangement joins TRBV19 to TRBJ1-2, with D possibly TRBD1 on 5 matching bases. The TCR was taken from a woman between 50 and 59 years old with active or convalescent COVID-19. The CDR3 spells CASSPWDSFRGYGYTF. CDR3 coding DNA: TGTGCCAGTAGTCCCTGGGACTCTTTTCGGGGCTATGGCTACACCTTC.